These 26 T cell receptor beta chains were sequenced from one sample in a study of beta chain features in type 1 diabetes. Study-level results: Among all four CD4+ subsets, Type 1 diabetes patients had TCRB CDR3s that were moderately but significantly shorter.

What these receptors recognize is not known. Expressed TCRB transcripts were sequenced, since all the RNA that had been isolated was reverse transcribed. The data were produced by immunoSEQ multiplex PCR, yet TCRdb's version contains in-frame clones alone and is incomplete. The data hold under 300,000 clones, with around 21% observed a single time. Sequencing input: naive CD4+ T cells from blood. These receptors all come from a woman aged 40 to 49 with type 1 diabetes.

This chain connects TRBV11-3 to TRBJ2-1; 7 bases are shared with TRBD2. Losses at the gene ends were 1 base for V and 11 bases for J; bases not matched to a gene: 11. Germline CDR1 and CDR2: SGHNT and YENEEA. This CDR3 is built from 15 residues. Here the CDR3 DNA reads TGTGCCAGCAGCTTAGGGAGCATCGCGGGAGAGCAGCAGTTCTTC. This encodes CASSLGSIAGEQQFF.

This clone was observed a few times. The rearrangement links TRBV28 to TRBJ2-7; TRBD2 is a possible D gene (6 bases). The length of the CDR3 is 13 residues. The germline gives CDR1 MDHEN, CDR2 SYDVKM. V was cut by 6 bases and J by 3 bases, with 12 bases left in between. The DNA of the CDR3 is TGTGCCAGCAGCTCGGGACTCTACTACGAGCAGTACTTC. Translated, it gives CASSSGLYYEQYF.

Written as DNA, the CDR3 is TGCAGCGTTGATCCCGGGGCCAAAAACATTCAGTACTTC. Protein sequence: CSVDPGAKNIQYF. The V call is TRBV29-1, the J call TRBJ2-4; no clear D gene. Per the germline V gene, CDR1 is SQVTM and CDR2 is ANQGSEA. V lost 3 bases and J lost 1, with 7 bases in between. The length of the CDR3 is 13 residues.

This rearrangement joins TRBV19 to TRBJ1-1; 8 bases align to TRBD1. CDR3 length: 15 residues. The V gene's germline CDR1 is LNHDA and CDR2 SQIVND (reference sequence). J was trimmed by 5 bases and V by 5 bases; bases with no gene match: 10. CDR3 sequence (DNA): TGTGCCAGTAGTGAAAGCCACCAGGGGGCAACTGAAGCTTTCTTT. It yields the protein CASSESHQGATEAFF.

J is TRBJ1-2 and V is TRBV2; 9 nucleotides match TRBD1. Trimming cost V 5 bases and J 8 bases; bases outside gene matches: 12. Germline values: CDR1 SNHLY, CDR2 FYNNEI. The CDR3 is 15 residues long. The CDR3: CASSPYRGQGGGYTF. CDR3 DNA: TGTGCCAGCAGTCCCTACAGGGGGCAGGGAGGCGGCTACACCTTC.

The chain's CDR3 is CASSIDGATGNSEQFF. For the CDR3, the DNA is TGTGCCAGTAGTATAGATGGGGCGACAGGGAATAGCGAGCAGTTCTTC. The V and J genes are TRBV19 and TRBJ2-1; TRBD1 agrees at 7 bases. This CDR3 is built from 16 residues. Germline trimming cut 0 bases from V and 10 bases from J; bases unmatched to any gene: 12. Per germline, CDR1 LNHDA and CDR2 SQIVND (reference sequence).

This clone has only a few counts. The junction differs from germline at one of its ends, possibly a read error. The chain uses TRBV7-2 and TRBJ2-1, with 8 nucleotides matching TRBD2. The length of the CDR3 is 15 residues. The V gene's germline CDR1 is SGHTA and CDR2 FQGNSA. CDR3 amino acids: CASSLAGPRNNEQFF. The CDR3 bases are TGTGCCAGCAGCCTAGCGGGCCCGAGAAACAATGAGCAGTTCTTC. Variable domain in full (rest from reference TRBV7-2 and TRBJ2-1): GAGVSQSPSNKVTEKGKDVELRCDPISGHTALYWYRQSLGQGLEFLIYFQGNSAPDKSGLPSDRFSAERTGGSVSTLTIQRTQQEDSAVYLCASSLAGPRNNEQFFGPGTRLTVL.

The chain uses TRBV13 and TRBJ2-7; TRBD1 is a possible D gene (5 bases). CDR1 PRHDT and CDR2 FYEKMQ come from the germline V gene (reference sequence). The V and J ends lost 4 bases and 1 base respectively, with 17 bases between them. CDR3 size: 16 residues. In DNA form, the CDR3 reads TGTGCCAGCAGCTCTCTTCCGGACACCAGATCCTACGAGCAGTACTTC. This translates into CASSSLPDTRSYEQYF. Based on the CDR3 plus reference TRBV13 and TRBJ2-7, the full variable domain is AAGVIQSPRHLIKEKRETATLKCYPIPRHDTVYWYQQGPGQDPQFLISFYEKMQSDKGSIPDRFSAQQFSDYHSELNMSSLELGDSALYFCASSSLPDTRSYEQYFGPGTRLTVT.

This clone was picked up a small number of times. This chain uses TRBV18 with TRBJ2-6, with D possibly matching TRBD1 (5 bases). Germline V gives CDR1 KGHSH, CDR2 LQKENI. The V gene lost 3 bases and the J gene lost 1 base, with 10 bases spanning the gap. This CDR3 is 16 amino acids long. The CDR3 bases are TGTGCCAGCTCACCCCTCGACAGTTCTGGGGCCAACGTCCTGACTTTC. Encoded protein: CASSPLDSSGANVLTF.

The chain has TRBV6-6 and TRBJ1-1; weak D call: TRBD1 (5 bases). Germline V gene sequence: CDR1 MNHNY, CDR2 SVGAGI (reference sequence). This CDR3 is built from 14 residues. V was shortened by 7 bases and J by 0 bases, with 12 bases between the two germline ends. The CDR3, as DNA: TGTGCCAGCAAGGTAGGGGTGATGAACACTGAAGCTTTCTTT. The encoded protein is CASKVGVMNTEAFF.

This clone was seen only a few times. V gene TRBV4-3 combines with J gene TRBJ2-3; D possibly corresponds to TRBD1 (5 bases). The CDR3 covers 16 residues. The V end was cut by 0 bases, the J end by 0 bases, with 10 bases between. The germline V gene encodes CDR1 LGHNA and CDR2 YSLEER. CDR3 residues: CASSQDSGASTDTQYF. The CDR3 bases are TGCGCCAGCAGCCAAGATAGTGGGGCTAGCACAGATACGCAGTATTTT.

This clone was recorded a few times. This chain links TRBV7-2 with TRBJ1-2; TRBD1 is a possible D gene (6 bases). Trimming stripped 2 bases from V and 2 bases from J, with 15 bases between. Germline CDR1 reads SGHTA; CDR2 reads FQGNSA. This CDR3 contains 16 residues. The CDR3 sequence is CASSLKDSGVNYGYTF. CDR3 nucleotide sequence: TGTGCCAGCAGCTTAAAGGATTCAGGGGTAAACTATGGCTACACCTTC.

CDR3 loop: CASSLPVGTQYF. DNA for the CDR3: TGCGCCAGCAGCTTACCCGTCGGGACCCAGTACTTC. The V and J genes are TRBV5-1 and TRBJ2-5; no firm D call. This CDR3 contains 12 residues. V was trimmed by 2 bases and J by 7 bases, leaving 9 bases between them. The germline gives CDR1 SGHRS, CDR2 YFSETQ.

This clone was counted between two and nine times. Here the CDR3 DNA reads TGTGCCAGCAGCTTCTCCGGGACAGGGGAGACCCAGTACTTC. Translating gives CASSFSGTGETQYF. The V call is TRBV5-6, the J call TRBJ2-5; 9 nucleotides agree with TRBD1. J lost 5 bases, V lost 2 bases, and 4 bases had no gene match. The germline V gene encodes CDR1 SGHDT and CDR2 YYEEEE. The CDR3 extends over 14 amino acids.

V is TRBV29-1 and J is TRBJ2-6; TRBD1 is a possible D gene (6 bases). With 7 bases removed from V and 4 bases from J, the gap between germline ends came to 17 bases. This CDR3 comprises 15 residues. Germline V CDR1 and CDR2: SQVTM, ANQGSEA. Written as DNA, the CDR3 is TGCAGCGCTTCACAGGGTATAACCGGGGCCAACGTCCTGACTTTC. It translates to CSASQGITGANVLTF.

This chain links TRBV29-1 with TRBJ1-3, with TRBD1 as a possible D gene (5 bases). The V gene's germline CDR1 is SQVTM and CDR2 ANQGSEA. The CDR3 length is 12 residues. Trimming removed 7 bases at V and 4 bases at J, with 11 bases between. DNA of the CDR3: TGCAGCGCCCAGGGTGCCGGAAACACCATATATTTT. Its protein product is CSAQGAGNTIYF. Full variable domain (missing parts from reference TRBV29-1 and TRBJ1-3): SAVISQKPSRDICQRGTSLTIQCQVDSQVTMMFWYRQQPGQSLTLIATANQGSEATYESGFVIDKFPISRPNLTFSTLTVSNMSPEDSSIYLCSAQGAGNTIYFGEGSWLTVV.

The chain joins TRBV11-2 to TRBJ2-1, with D hard to call. Germline CDR1 and CDR2: SGHAT and FQNNGV. The V end lost 5 bases, the J end lost 6 bases, and 8 bases lay between the germline ends. CDR3 length: 12 amino acids. The CDR3 region has the DNA TGTGCCAGCAGCGGTTACGGCAATGAGCAGTTCTTC. Translation: CASSGYGNEQFF.

This clone was counted between two and nine times. The chain carries TRBV28 and TRBJ2-7, with no clear D. This CDR3 is built from 15 residues. Trimming shortened V by 5 bases and J by 0 bases, and 14 bases separated the two germline ends. CDR1 is MDHEN, CDR2 SYDVKM, per germline. The CDR3 DNA follows: TGTGCCAGCAGTACCCAGGCCCCAACCTCCTACGAGCAGTACTTC. This codes for CASSTQAPTSYEQYF.

V and J are TRBV29-1 and TRBJ2-3; D is uncertain. V was pared by 8 bases and J by 0 bases, with 12 bases between. The CDR3 is 13 residues long. Germline lookup yields CDR1 SQVTM and CDR2 ANQGSEA. The CDR3 reads CSLCQHSTDTQYF. CDR3 in DNA: TGCAGCCTTTGCCAACATAGCACAGATACGCAGTATTTT.

In this sample, this clone turned up a few times. CDR3 in DNA: TGTGCCAGCAGTCTAGGTAACACTGAAGCTTTCTTT. It encodes CASSLGNTEAFF. This chain connects TRBV28 to TRBJ1-1; D uncertain. Germline-derived CDR1 and CDR2 are MDHEN and SYDVKM. V shed 5 bases and J shed 2 bases, with 6 bases lying between them. CDR3 length: 12 residues.

The genes are TRBV19 and TRBJ2-1, with a weak D call TRBD2 (5 bases). V was cut by 6 bases and J by 5 bases, with 11 bases left in between. The CDR3 length is 13 residues. Germline values: CDR1 LNHDA, CDR2 SQIVND (reference sequence). The CDR3 DNA is TGTGCCAGTAGAATCCCCGGGGACAATGAGCAGTTCTTC. Translated: CASRIPGDNEQFF.

This chain links TRBV5-1 with TRBJ1-5; the D gene is possibly TRBD1 (6 bases). Germline V CDR1 and CDR2: SGHRS, YFSETQ. CDR3 length: 15 amino acids. Trimming took 4 bases from V and 2 from J, leaving 13 bases between them. CDR3 sequence reads: CASSPQGIGNQPQHF. The CDR3 DNA follows: TGCGCCAGCAGCCCCCAGGGGATCGGCAATCAGCCCCAGCATTTT.

This chain links TRBV2 with TRBJ2-3, with 8 bases matching TRBD2. V was clipped by 1 base and J by 2 bases; unmatched bases: 5. Germline CDR1 SNHLY, CDR2 FYNNEI. This CDR3 is built from 16 residues. The CDR3 region is CASSEGTSGYTDTQYF. CDR3 coding DNA: TGTGCCAGCAGTGAAGGTACTAGCGGTTACACAGATACGCAGTATTTT.

The CDR3 bases are TGTGCCAGCAGTCCACTCTATGGCTACACCTTC. As protein: CASSPLYGYTF. This rearrangement joins TRBV2 to TRBJ1-2; D not resolved. The V and J ends lost 5 bases and 4 bases respectively, with 5 bases between them. CDR1 is SNHLY and CDR2 is FYNNEI in the germline V gene. The CDR3 spans 11 residues.

This sequence joins TRBV15 and TRBJ1-1, with D tentatively TRBD1 (5 bases). This CDR3 region has 15 residues. CDR1 LNHNV and CDR2 YYDKDF come from the germline V gene (reference sequence). V lost 6 bases and J 1 base, leaving 15 bases between the germline ends. CDR3 bases: TGTGCCACCAGGGCAACACAGGATTCGAACACTGAAGCTTTCTTT. Protein product: CATRATQDSNTEAFF.

V and J are TRBV4-1 and TRBJ2-4, with TRBD2 as a possible D gene (5 bases). V shed 2 bases and J shed 7 bases, with 21 bases lying between them. Germline loops: CDR1 MGHRA, CDR2 YSYEKL. The CDR3 sequence is 17 residues long. Here the CDR3 reads CASSQKATGPPGNIQYF. CDR3 in DNA: TGCGCCAGCAGCCAAAAGGCGACCGGGCCCCCGGGGAACATTCAGTACTTC.